This TCR beta chain was retrieved from a study of T cell changes during pregnancy in multiple sclerosis. This CDR3 spans 18 amino acids. V lost 0 bases to trimming and J lost 0 bases, with 15 bases between them. The germline V gene encodes CDR1 LGHNA and CDR2 YNFKEQ. Assay used: immunoSEQ multiplex PCR; TCRdb lists only in-frame clones, some missing. Of more than 35,000 clones in the sample, 88% were seen once. The TCR sequence derives from a female donor in good health, enrolled as a control in a pregnancy study. This chain joins TRBV4-2 and TRBJ1-3; D unclear. The input for sequencing was CD8+ T cells from peripheral blood mononuclear cells, taken after pregnancy. CDR3: CASSQDLGSFSSGNTIYF. The CDR3 DNA is TGTGCCAGCAGCCAAGATCTAGGCAGCTTCAGCTCTGGAAACACCATATATTTT.